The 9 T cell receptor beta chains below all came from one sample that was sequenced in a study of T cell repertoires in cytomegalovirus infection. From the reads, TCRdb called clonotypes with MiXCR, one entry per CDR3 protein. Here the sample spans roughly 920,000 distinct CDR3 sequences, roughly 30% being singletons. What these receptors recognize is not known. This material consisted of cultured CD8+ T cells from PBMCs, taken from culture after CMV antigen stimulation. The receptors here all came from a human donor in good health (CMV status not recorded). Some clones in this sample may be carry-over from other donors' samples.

The CDR3 nucleotides read TGTGCCAGCAGCTACACACGACATCTGACTGAAGCTTTCTTT. Translated: CASSYTRHLTEAFF. The chain recombines TRBV11-2 with TRBJ1-1; the D is unclear. Germline V CDR1 and CDR2: SGHAT, FQNNGV. The CDR3 loop spans 14 amino acids. V dropped 4 bases and J dropped 5 bases, with 14 bases sitting between them.

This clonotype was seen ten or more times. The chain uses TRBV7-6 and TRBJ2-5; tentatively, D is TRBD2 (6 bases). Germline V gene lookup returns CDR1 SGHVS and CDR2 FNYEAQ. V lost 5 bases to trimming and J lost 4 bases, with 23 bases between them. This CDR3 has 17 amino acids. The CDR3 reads CASSNGGTSLLTETQYF. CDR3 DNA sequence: TGTGCCAGCAGCAACGGGGGAACTAGTTTACTGACAGAGACCCAGTACTTC.

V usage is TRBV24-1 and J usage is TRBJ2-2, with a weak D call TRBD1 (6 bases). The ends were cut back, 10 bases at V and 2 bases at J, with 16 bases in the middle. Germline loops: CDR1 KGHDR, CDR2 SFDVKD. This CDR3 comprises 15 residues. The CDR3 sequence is CATSSGTKNTGELFF. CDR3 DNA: TGTGCCACATCGTCCGGGACAAAAAACACCGGGGAGCTGTTTTTT.

DNA for the CDR3: TGTGCCAGCAGCTTAGTTTATGGCACTAATGAAAAACTGTTTTTT. It encodes CASSLVYGTNEKLFF. This chain links TRBV7-9 with TRBJ1-4; no clear D gene. The length of the CDR3 is 15 residues. V lost 1 base and J 2 bases, leaving 8 bases between the germline ends. In germline, CDR1 is SEHNR, CDR2 FQNEAQ (reference sequence).

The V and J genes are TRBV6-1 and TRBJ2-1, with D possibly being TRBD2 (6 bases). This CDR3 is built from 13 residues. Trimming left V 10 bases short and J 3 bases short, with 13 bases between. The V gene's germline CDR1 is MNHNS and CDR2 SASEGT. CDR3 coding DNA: TGTGCCATTGGGGGAGGTGGCTACAATGAGCAGTTCTTC. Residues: CAIGGGGYNEQFF.

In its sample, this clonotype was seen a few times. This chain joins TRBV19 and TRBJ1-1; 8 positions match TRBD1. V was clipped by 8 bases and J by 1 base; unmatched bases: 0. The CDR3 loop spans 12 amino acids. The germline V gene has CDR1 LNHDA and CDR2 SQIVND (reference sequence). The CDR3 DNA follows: TGTGCCAGTGACAGGGGGAACACTGAAGCTTTCTTT. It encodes CASDRGNTEAFF.

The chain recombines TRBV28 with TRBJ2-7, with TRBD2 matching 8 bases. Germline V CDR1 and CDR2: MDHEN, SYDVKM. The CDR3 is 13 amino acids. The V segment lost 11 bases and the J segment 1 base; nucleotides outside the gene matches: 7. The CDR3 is CAVLGLASYEQYV. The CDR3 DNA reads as TGTGCCGTCTTAGGACTAGCATCCTACGAGCAGTACGTC.

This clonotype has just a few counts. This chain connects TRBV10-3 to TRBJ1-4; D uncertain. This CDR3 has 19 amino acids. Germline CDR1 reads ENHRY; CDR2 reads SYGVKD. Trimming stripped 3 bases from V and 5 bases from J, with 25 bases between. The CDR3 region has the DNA TGTGCCATCAGTGATCCTATTGGTGTGGGGTGGCAGAGAAATGAAAAACTGTTTTTT. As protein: CAISDPIGVGWQRNEKLFF.

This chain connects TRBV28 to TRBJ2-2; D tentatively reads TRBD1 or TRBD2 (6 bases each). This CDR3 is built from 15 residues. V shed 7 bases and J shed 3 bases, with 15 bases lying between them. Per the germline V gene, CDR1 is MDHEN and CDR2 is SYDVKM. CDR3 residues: CASMTLRGDTGELFF. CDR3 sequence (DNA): TGTGCCAGCATGACACTGAGGGGGGACACCGGGGAGCTGTTTTTT.